This T cell receptor (beta chain) was sequenced for a study of shared clonotypes between healthy human individuals. Donation came from healthy HIV-negative adults that had no recent acute infections or vaccinations. Deep level was the assay's run setting. 200 to 250 ng DNA, around 30,000 T cell genomes, went into each sorted-subset replicate PCR. In the study's own analysis: Junction-only sequences without quality scores were provided by ImmunoSEQ, so filtering was different. The protocol was immunoSEQ multiplex PCR, while the TCRdb copy is restricted to in-frame clones and leaves out a portion. The V and J calls and clone size were taken over from that table, and D and trimming were inferred from the DNA. The sample lists 2 million to 2.5 million clones, approximately 95% seen once, with around 0.13% in the top ten. The ends lost 0 bases at V and 3 bases at J; junction bases unmatched: 10. The CDR3 has 17 amino acids. Germline V CDR1 and CDR2: SQVTM, ANQGSEA.

The chain links TRBV29-1 to TRBJ1-4; 7 nucleotides align to TRBD1. The receptor's source is a man aged 18 to 35 in good health. Source material: naive CD4+ T cells sorted from blood. Subset noted: CD45RA+ positively selected. The DNA of the CDR3 is TGCAGCGTTGAAGATCCCCCGGACAGGAGAGCTAATGAAAAACTGTTTTTT. Protein product: CSVEDPPDRRANEKLFF.